Listed below are T cell receptor beta chains from one sample, sequenced in a study of human T cells and chemical hapten exposure. Each CDR3 protein gets one entry after TCRdb re-called the RACE reads with MiXCR. The repertoire holds fewer than 400,000 distinct CDR3 sequences, with roughly 6.9% as singletons. The sample in question was whole blood, obtained in connection with sensitization to the hapten diphenylcyclopropenone (DPC). These receptors were taken from a woman in her late teens or twenties with alopecia areata. Some clones in this sample may be carry-over from other donors' samples. The CDR3 runs from the conserved cysteine through the conserved F or W. The D gene is left open where the match is weak. Expanded clones get a size class; other rows say once, few or many, or leave the size out.

j_call	v_call	clone_size	d_call	cdr3_aa	cdr3_nt
TRBJ1-1	TRBV20-1	many	-	CSANDGLNTEAFF	TGCAGTGCTAATGATGGTTTGAACACTGAAGCTTTCTTT
TRBJ2-7	TRBV3-1	many	-	CASSRSPQDEQYF	TGTGCCAGCAGCCGATCGCCTCAAGACGAGCAGTACTTC
TRBJ2-1	TRBV14	-	-	CASSQDMAHSGLRNEQFF	TGTGCCAGCAGCCAAGATATGGCCCACTCGGGCCTTCGCAATGAGCAGTTCTTC
TRBJ1-6	TRBV5-6	-	TRBD1	CASSLGTGQNYNSPLHF	TGTGCCAGCAGCTTGGGGACGGGACAGAACTATAATTCACCCCTCCACTTT
TRBJ1-5	TRBV6-5	-	-	CASSRGQWEQPQHF	TGTGCCAGCAGCCGTGGACAGTGGGAACAGCCCCAGCATTTT
TRBJ1-1	TRBV18	many	TRBD1	CASCRDREAEAFF	TGTGCCAGCTGCCGGGACAGGGAGGCTGAAGCTTTCTTT
TRBJ2-1	TRBV4-3	few	-	CASSQDFTGGGNEQFF	TGCGCCAGCAGCCAAGATTTTACAGGAGGCGGGAATGAGCAGTTCTTC
TRBJ1-6	TRBV27	many	TRBD1	CASSLAQGGSPLHF	TGTGCCAGCAGTTTAGCACAGGGGGGTTCACCCCTCCACTTT
TRBJ2-1	TRBV7-9	few	TRBD2	CASILRGDSYNEQFF	TGTGCCAGCATCCTACGGGGGGACTCCTACAATGAGCAGTTCTTC
TRBJ2-1	TRBV3-1	many	-	CASQGLFPRYNEQFF	TGTGCCAGCCAGGGTCTGTTCCCCCGCTACAATGAGCAGTTCTTC
TRBJ2-4	TRBV3-1	many	-	CASSQLAKNIQYF	TGTGCCAGCAGCCAACTAGCCAAAAACATTCAGTACTTC
TRBJ1-1	TRBV6-1	many	-	CASRVPGSPNTEAFF	TGTGCCAGCAGGGTCCCAGGGTCCCCGAACACTGAAGCTTTCTTT
TRBJ2-5	TRBV7-3	few	-	CASSTDLGETQYF	TGTGCCAGCAGCACCGACCTCGGAGAGACCCAGTACTTC
TRBJ2-5	TRBV12-3/TRBV12-4	many	TRBD2	CASSSLAGGRETQYF	TGTGCCAGCAGTTCCTTAGCGGGGGGGAGAGAGACCCAGTACTTC
TRBJ2-7	TRBV12-3/TRBV12-4	-	TRBD2	CASRPSGGAHEQYF	TGTGCCAGCAGGCCCAGCGGGGGGGCCCACGAGCAGTACTTC
TRBJ1-2	TRBV27	few	-	CASSWTVDANYGYTF	TGTGCCAGCAGTTGGACAGTTGATGCTAACTATGGCTACACCTTC
TRBJ2-6	TRBV9	many	-	CASSVAFPGAGANVLTF	TGTGCCAGCAGCGTAGCTTTTCCCGGGGCTGGGGCCAACGTCCTGACTTTC
TRBJ2-7	TRBV6-1	-	-	CASSAGLGNYEQYF	TGTGCCAGCAGTGCAGGGTTAGGAAACTACGAGCAGTACTTC
TRBJ1-6	TRBV9	-	-	CASSVGTNSPLHF	TGTGCCAGCAGCGTAGGAACCAACTCACCCCTCCACTTT
TRBJ1-1	TRBV27	-	-	CATLAGGTEAFF	TGTGCCACCCTGGCAGGCGGCACTGAAGCTTTCTTT
TRBJ2-7	TRBV12-3/TRBV12-4	few	-	CASRSGQGGLAEQYF	TGTGCCAGCAGGAGCGGACAGGGAGGGCTGGCGGAGCAGTACTTC
TRBJ2-6	TRBV6-2/TRBV6-3	many	-	CASSYSDGSGANVLTF	TGTGCCAGCAGTTACTCGGATGGTTCTGGGGCCAACGTCCTGACTTTC
TRBJ2-1	TRBV24-1	few	-	CATSDLGFEQFF	TGTGCCACCAGTGATTTGGGCTTTGAGCAGTTCTTC
TRBJ1-1	TRBV12-3/TRBV12-4	few	-	CASRALLNTEAFF	TGTGCCAGCAGGGCGCTGCTGAACACTGAAGCTTTCTTT
TRBJ1-2	TRBV12-3/TRBV12-4	-	-	CASSATMSYGYTF	TGTGCCAGCAGTGCTACCATGTCATATGGCTACACCTTC
TRBJ2-7	TRBV7-8	many	TRBD2	CASSSGGGSYEQYF	TGTGCCAGCAGCTCGGGCGGGGGATCCTACGAGCAGTACTTC
TRBJ1-2	TRBV20-1	few	-	CSATATGRLAYGYTF	TGCAGTGCTACCGCAACGGGCAGGTTGGCCTATGGCTACACCTTC
TRBJ1-2	TRBV6-6	-	-	CASSLGGAERGYTF	TGTGCCAGCAGTTTGGGGGGGGCGGAACGTGGCTACACCTTC
TRBJ2-7	TRBV7-6	few	-	CASSLYPRDGGEQYF	TGTGCCAGCAGCTTATACCCCAGGGATGGGGGGGAGCAGTACTTC
TRBJ1-2	TRBV28	many	-	CASSLPGNYGYTF	TGTGCCAGCAGTTTACCAGGAAACTATGGCTACACCTTC
TRBJ2-1	TRBV5-1	few	TRBD1	CASSSPTGGNEQFF	TGCGCCAGCAGCTCCCCGACAGGGGGGAATGAGCAGTTCTTC
TRBJ1-3	TRBV6-1	many	-	CASSEVGNSGNTIYF	TGTGCCAGCAGTGAAGTCGGAAACTCTGGAAACACCATATATTTT
TRBJ1-2	TRBV29-1	-	-	CSGDDRNYGYTF	TGCAGCGGGGATGACCGAAACTATGGCTACACCTTC
TRBJ2-1	TRBV24-1	few	-	CATPQGWINEQFF	TGTGCCACCCCGCAGGGATGGATCAATGAGCAGTTCTTC
TRBJ1-2	TRBV12-3/TRBV12-4	-	-	CASSFGGVFGYTF	TGTGCCAGCAGTTTCGGCGGAGTATTCGGCTACACCTTC
TRBJ2-1	TRBV12-3/TRBV12-4	few	TRBD1	CASSLVWQGDEQFF	TGTGCCAGCAGTTTAGTCTGGCAGGGGGATGAGCAGTTCTTC
TRBJ1-2	TRBV4-3	few	TRBD1	CASSQTGEFNYGYTF	TGCGCCAGCAGCCAAACAGGGGAGTTTAACTATGGCTACACCTTC
TRBJ1-1	TRBV5-6	many	-	CASSLTGKRTEAFF	TGTGCCAGCAGCTTGACAGGGAAGAGGACTGAAGCTTTCTTT
TRBJ2-4	TRBV6-2/TRBV6-3	-	TRBD2	CASSQRGTSGPLAKNIQYF	TGTGCCAGCAGTCAAAGGGGGACTAGCGGACCACTAGCCAAAAACATTCAGTACTTC
TRBJ1-4	TRBV12-3/TRBV12-4	many	-	CASSSVEKLFF	TGTGCCAGCAGTTCTGTTGAAAAACTGTTTTTT
TRBJ2-7	TRBV5-6	few	-	CASSLGLGAISSYEQYF	TGTGCCAGCAGCTTGGGTCTGGGGGCGATAAGCTCCTACGAGCAGTACTTC
TRBJ2-6	TRBV4-3	-	-	CASSQEDGSGANVLTF	TGCGCCAGCAGCCAAGAGGACGGCTCTGGGGCCAACGTCCTGACTTTC
TRBJ1-6	TRBV5-1	many	TRBD1	CASSLASTGDGSPLHF	TGCGCCAGCAGCTTGGCCTCTACAGGGGACGGCTCACCCCTCCACTTT
TRBJ2-3	TRBV12-3/TRBV12-4	many	TRBD2	CASSLDIAGSTDTQYF	TGTGCCAGCAGTTTGGATATAGCGGGGAGCACAGATACGCAGTATTTT
TRBJ2-3	TRBV12-3/TRBV12-4	-	-	CASSLETITDTQYF	TGTGCCAGCAGTTTGGAGACTATCACAGATACGCAGTATTTT
TRBJ1-1	TRBV6-5	few	TRBD1	CASSYDPTGTAFF	TGTGCCAGCAGTTACGACCCGACAGGGACCGCTTTCTTT
TRBJ1-5	TRBV6-6	many	TRBD1	CASIGQGPLSNQPQHF	TGTGCCAGCATCGGACAGGGGCCCCTGAGCAATCAGCCCCAGCATTTT
TRBJ2-3	TRBV20-1	many	-	CSARLDRDTQYF	TGCAGTGCTAGATTGGATAGAGATACGCAGTATTTT
TRBJ2-5	TRBV28	many	TRBD2	CASSTRTSGVGYF	TGTGCCAGCAGCACTAGGACTAGCGGGGTCGGGTACTTC
TRBJ2-3	TRBV27	many	TRBD2	CASSLSPGGYTDTQYF	TGTGCCAGCAGTTTATCCCCGGGGGGTTACACAGATACGCAGTATTTT
TRBJ1-2	TRBV7-2	many	-	CATALGDPYGYTF	TGTGCCACAGCTTTGGGAGATCCGTATGGCTACACCTTC
TRBJ2-1	TRBV6-5	-	TRBD2	CASSTRASGGPQVF	TGTGCCAGCAGTACCCGGGCTAGCGGGGGCCCTCAGGTCTTC
TRBJ2-7	TRBV6-5	-	-	CASGVMGAYEQYF	TGTGCCAGCGGGGTTATGGGTGCCTACGAGCAGTACTTC
TRBJ2-7	TRBV6-6	-	-	CASSPGSYYEQYF	TGTGCCAGCAGCCCCGGGTCTTACTACGAGCAGTACTTC
TRBJ1-1	TRBV3-1	-	-	CASSLTPGGGEGNTEAFF	TGTGCCAGCAGCCTAACGCCCGGCGGGGGGGAAGGCAACACTGAAGCTTTCTTT
TRBJ2-3	TRBV5-1	-	TRBD1	CASRTGGPWGDTQYF	TGCGCCAGCAGAACAGGGGGCCCCTGGGGAGATACGCAGTATTTT
TRBJ1-5	TRBV28	-	TRBD1	CASSSPDRERQPQHF	TGTGCCAGCAGTTCCCCCGACAGGGAAAGGCAGCCCCAGCATTTT
TRBJ2-3	TRBV6-1	many	-	CASSERDWELTDTQYF	TGTGCCAGCAGTGAACGGGACTGGGAGCTCACAGATACGCAGTATTTT
TRBJ2-3	TRBV6-1	few	-	CASTGSSTDTQYF	TGTGCCAGCACGGGGTCTAGCACAGATACGCAGTATTTT